These T cell receptor beta chains were read from a single sample in a study of cytomegalovirus exposure and HLA in healthy donors. The repertoire was sequenced with immunoSEQ multiplex PCR; TCRdb's copy has only in-frame clones and lacks some. The sample has 110,000 to 150,000 clones, around 82% seen once. The sample comprised PBMCs. These receptors came from a woman younger than 35 in good health and CMV-seropositive. CDR3s include the opening cysteine and the closing phenylalanine or tryptophan. The order of the fields is CDR3 length, D gene, J gene, V gene, clone size, CDR3 protein, CDR3 DNA. The D gene is left open where the match is weak. The listing skips clone size in some rows; elsewhere it reads once, few, many or a size class.

>13|-|TRBJ1-6|TRBV6-6|once
CASSGQYNSPLHF
TGTGCCAGCAGTGGACAGTATAATTCACCCCTCCACTTT
>14|-|TRBJ1-4|TRBV6-1|-
CASSEAIQNEKLFF
TGTGCCAGCAGTGAAGCGATACAGAATGAAAAACTGTTTTTT
>15|TRBD2|TRBJ2-3|TRBV11-3|-
CASSRAGKLTDTQYF
TGTGCCAGCAGCCGAGCGGGGAAACTCACAGATACGCAGTATTTT
>13|-|TRBJ2-1|TRBV10-3|-
CAIGISGIDEQFF
TGTGCCATCGGTATATCAGGGATCGATGAGCAGTTCTTC
>11|-|TRBJ2-7|TRBV20-1|-
CSARLVDEQYF
TGCAGTGCAAGACTAGTCGACGAGCAGTACTTC
>17|TRBD2|TRBJ2-1|TRBV28|-
CASPPSVGLAKSGEQFF
TGTGCCAGCCCCCCTTCGGTGGGACTAGCAAAATCGGGTGAGCAGTTCTTC
>11|-|TRBJ1-1|TRBV6-5|-
CASTGVTEAFF
TGTGCCAGCACCGGAGTCACTGAAGCTTTCTTT
>16|-|TRBJ2-3|TRBV25-1|-
CASNTRGRGLTDTQYF
TGTGCCAGCAATACCCGAGGGCGAGGATTGACGGATACGCAGTATTTT
>15|-|TRBJ2-4|TRBV28|-
CASPDGSGPKNIQYF
TGTGCCAGCCCGGACGGTTCAGGGCCCAAAAACATTCAGTACTTC
>14|-|TRBJ1-3|TRBV10-1|-
CASSESLSGNTIYF
TGCGCCAGCAGTGAGTCTCTATCTGGAAACACCATATATTTT
>14|TRBD1|TRBJ2-1|TRBV27|few
CASSARQGHNEQFF
TGTGCCAGCAGTGCTAGACAGGGGCACAATGAGCAGTTCTTC
>15|TRBD2|TRBJ2-1|TRBV18|few
CASSQGLAEGDEQFF
TGTGCCAGCTCACAGGGACTAGCCGAAGGCGATGAGCAGTTCTTC
>14|-|TRBJ1-1|TRBV5-1|-
CASSLMAGNAEAFF
TGCGCCAGCAGCTTGATGGCGGGGAACGCTGAAGCTTTCTTT
>12|TRBD1|TRBJ2-7|TRBV29-1|-
CSVVAQGGEQYF
TGCAGCGTTGTAGCACAGGGGGGCGAGCAGTACTTC
>10|-|TRBJ1-6|TRBV20-1|-
CSARSVALHF
TGCAGTGCTAGATCGGTGGCCCTCCACTTT
>14|-|TRBJ1-2|TRBV5-1|once
CASSTRWGGYVYTF
TGCGCCAGCAGCACCCGATGGGGAGGCTATGTCTACACCTTC
>15|TRBD2|TRBJ2-5|TRBV29-1|-
CSVGASGGRQETQYF
TGCAGCGTTGGGGCTAGCGGGGGGCGTCAAGAGACCCAGTACTTC
>13|TRBD1|TRBJ1-2|TRBV29-1|-
CSAQGAGGYGYTF
TGCAGCGCCCAGGGGGCCGGAGGCTATGGCTACACCTTC
>14|-|TRBJ2-6|TRBV6-5|-
CASRDSSGANVLTF
TGTGCCAGCAGGGACAGCTCTGGGGCCAACGTCCTGACTTTC
>15|TRBD2|TRBJ2-7|TRBV6-5|-
CASSPSGGRAYEQYF
TGTGCCAGCAGTCCCAGCGGGGGGCGGGCCTACGAGCAGTACTTC
>15|-|TRBJ2-5|TRBV5-1|-
CASSLRVGGQETQYF
TGCGCCAGCAGCTTGAGGGTGGGGGGTCAAGAGACCCAGTACTTC
>20|TRBD1|TRBJ2-3|TRBV7-6|-
CASSLSIAGQGALGTDTQYF
TGTGCCAGCAGCTTAAGTATCGCGGGACAGGGGGCTCTTGGGACAGATACGCAGTATTTT
>15|TRBD1|TRBJ1-4|TRBV6-1|-
CASSRQGSTNEKLFF
TGTGCCAGCAGTCGACAGGGAAGTACTAATGAAAAACTGTTTTTT
>14|-|TRBJ2-3|TRBV9|once
CARAPNPSTDTQYF
TGTGCCAGGGCCCCGAATCCTAGCACAGATACGCAGTATTTT
>15|TRBD2|TRBJ2-1|TRBV14|-
CASSQSRGAPYEQFF
TGTGCCAGCAGCCAATCGCGGGGGGCGCCCTATGAGCAGTTCTTC
>15|-|TRBJ1-2|TRBV5-6|-
CASRLTGEVGYGYTF
TGTGCCAGCCGACTTACGGGGGAAGTTGGCTATGGCTACACCTTC
>14|-|TRBJ1-2|TRBV9|-
CASSPRLGPYGYTF
TGTGCCAGCAGCCCCCGTCTCGGTCCCTATGGCTACACCTTC
>14|-|TRBJ2-2|TRBV25-1|-
CASSEIGVVGELFF
TGTGCCAGCAGTGAAATAGGGGTTGTCGGGGAGCTGTTTTTT
>16|-|TRBJ2-1|TRBV28|-
CASSSFRTSTYNEQFF
TGTGCCAGCAGTTCTTTTAGGACATCTACCTACAATGAGCAGTTCTTC
>13|-|TRBJ2-5|TRBV29-1|-
CSVPTRWQETQYF
TGCAGCGTACCGACGAGGTGGCAAGAGACCCAGTACTTC
>13|-|TRBJ2-3|TRBV6-5|-
CASNQRAVDTQYF
TGTGCCAGCAACCAGCGGGCGGTAGATACGCAGTATTTT
>15|TRBD1|TRBJ2-1|TRBV6-1|-
CASSVPPDRGHEQFF
TGTGCCAGCAGTGTTCCCCCGGACAGGGGCCATGAGCAGTTCTTC
>15|-|TRBJ2-7|TRBV28|-
CASSPNPAGATPRDF
TGTGCCAGCAGTCCCAACCCCGCTGGAGCAACCCCCCGGGACTTC
>15|TRBD1|TRBJ1-2|TRBV28|-
CASSTRRTGRYGYTF
TGTGCCAGCAGTACACGCCGGACAGGGAGGTATGGCTACACCTTC
>13|-|TRBJ2-3|TRBV6-5|-
CASSYTRGDTQYF
TGTGCCAGCAGTTACACTAGGGGGGATACGCAGTATTTT
>15|TRBD2|TRBJ2-4|TRBV7-2|-
CASSRPSGGAHIQYF
TGTGCCAGCAGCCGACCGAGCGGGGGGGCCCACATTCAGTACTTC
>13|-|TRBJ1-2|TRBV6-5|few
CASSEGHGYGYTF
TGTGCCAGCAGCGAAGGACACGGCTATGGCTACACCTTC
>15|TRBD2|TRBJ2-3|TRBV29-1|-
CSVEPWTSGTDTQYF
TGCAGCGTTGAACCGTGGACTAGCGGCACAGATACGCAGTATTTT
>14|-|TRBJ1-3|TRBV6-5|-
CASSAGSSGNTIYF
TGTGCCAGCAGTGCGGGGAGCTCTGGAAACACCATATATTTT
>16|TRBD2|TRBJ2-3|TRBV13|-
CASSHRTSGGVDTQYF
TGTGCCAGCAGCCATAGGACTAGCGGGGGGGTAGATACGCAGTATTTT
>17|-|TRBJ1-4|TRBV7-9|-
CASSYRAAMSTNEKLFF
TGTGCCAGCAGCTACAGGGCCGCCATGTCAACTAATGAAAAACTGTTTTTT
>15|TRBD1|TRBJ2-2|TRBV10-1|-
CASSAGTVNTGELFF
TGCGCCAGCAGTGCCGGGACAGTGAACACCGGGGAGCTGTTTTTT
>16|-|TRBJ1-5|TRBV7-8|-
CASSPRIPGAGQPQHF
TGTGCCAGCAGCCCCCGGATCCCAGGGGCGGGTCAGCCCCAGCATTTT
>16|TRBD1|TRBJ2-6|TRBV28|-
CASSPGTGTGANVLTF
TGTGCCAGCAGTCCCGGGACAGGGACTGGGGCCAACGTCCTGACTTTC
>15|-|TRBJ2-1|TRBV19|-
CASSPDRSSYNEQFF
TGTGCCAGTAGCCCCGACAGGAGCTCCTACAATGAGCAGTTCTTC
>15|TRBD2|TRBJ2-2|TRBV27|-
CASTYGGANIGELFF
TGTGCCAGCACTTACGGGGGGGCTAATATCGGGGAGCTGTTTTTT
>14|TRBD2|TRBJ2-3|TRBV6-8|-
CARLSLAGTDTQYF
TGTGCCAGGTTGAGCCTAGCGGGCACAGATACGCAGTATTTT